This TCR beta chain stems from a study of blood T cells in healthy people across ages. As regards this clonotype: No antigen is known for it.

The germline V and J ends were trimmed by 3 bases and 4 bases, with 13 bases remaining between them. Germline V gives CDR1 LNHNV, CDR2 YYDKDF (reference sequence). CDR3 size: 15 residues. Next came a second PCR, run for about 7 to 12 cycles, which used a sample-barcoded 5' primer along with a J-beta primer mix. TCRdb redid the calling of the 5' RACE reads with MiXCR, one entry per CDR3 protein. Seen here are hundreds of thousands of distinct CDR3 sequences, around 20% observed once, and the top ten hold about 3.6%. General observations from the study: Among long-lived donors, naive CD4+ cells were more numerous and diversity higher than in aged donors.

The sequencing sample was made of blood. The clonotype comes from a man between 65 and 85 years old in good health. The chain has TRBV15 and TRBJ2-4; weak D call: TRBD1 (6 bases). In DNA form, the CDR3 reads TGTGCCACCAGCAGCAACCCGGGACAAAAAAACATTCAGTACTTC. Translated: CATSSNPGQKNIQYF.